The 20 T cell receptor beta chains given below trace back to one sample, sequenced in a study of Graves' ophthalmopathy and Graves' hyperthyroidism. RNA transcripts served as template for amplifying TCR beta CDR3 sequences. HTBI primers served in a first-round RT-PCR, which a second-round multiplex PCR followed. TCRdb reprocessed the multiplex PCR reads via MiXCR and lists one record per CDR3 protein. The repertoire includes 45,000 to 60,000 distinct CDR3 sequences, roughly half of them detected once, and 4.5% to 5% sits in the top ten. Sequencing was carried out using peripheral blood. The receptor set was obtained from an adult woman with Graves' ophthalmopathy.

With respect to this clonotype: An end of the junction differs from the germline gene, which may be a read error. The rearrangement uses TRBV14 and TRBJ2-7, with D perhaps given as TRBD1 or TRBD2 (5 bases each). CDR3 length: 19 residues. Germline-derived CDR1 and CDR2 are SGHDN and FVKESK. The CDR3 is CASSQELGASTADVEAAVF. DNA of the CDR3: TGTGCCAGCAGCCAAGAGCTAGGGGCTAGCACTGCAGATGTAGAAGCTGCTGTCTTC. The whole variable domain, remainder taken from reference TRBV14 and TRBJ2-7, is EAGVTQFPSHSVIEKGQTVTLRCDPISGHDNLYWYRRVMGKEIKFLLHFVKESKQDESGMPNNRFLAERTGGTYSTLKVQPAELEDSGVYFCASSQELGASTADVEAAVFGPGTRLTVT.

Only one count was recorded for this clonotype. The rearrangement joins TRBV7-9 to TRBJ2-1; TRBD2 matches 16 bases. From germline, CDR1 is SEHNR and CDR2 FQNEAQ (reference sequence). The CDR3 runs to 21 residues. Trimming removed 5 bases from V and 7 bases from J; junction bases left unmatched: 20. CDR3 residues: CASSGYRGGGTSGRARNEQFF. CDR3 coding DNA: TGTGCCAGCAGCGGTTACAGGGGAGGAGGGACTAGCGGGAGGGCCAGGAATGAGCAGTTCTTC.

As for this clonotype: A much larger clone differs by one base, so this may be a read error. This likely comes from a read error, as the CDR3 has no conserved phenylalanine or tryptophan at its end. The V call is TRBV28, the J call TRBJ1-4, with unresolved D. The V and J ends lost 5 bases and 14 bases respectively, with 24 bases between them. Germline lookup yields CDR1 MDHEN and CDR2 SYDVKM. The CDR3 contains 15 residues. The CDR3: CASSPDGFQPPFLFL. CDR3 DNA: TGTGCCAGCAGTCCGGACGGATTTCAACCCCCCTTCCTGTTTCTT.

With regard to this clonotype: As the CDR3 is not closed by the conserved phenylalanine or tryptophan, this likely results from a read error. The DNA is left out, because the CDR3 cannot be placed on it with certainty; the CDR3 is given as TCRdb lists it. The V and J genes are TRBV5-5 and TRBJ2-1; TRBD2, the D gene given by the table, was not confirmed from the DNA. The CDR3 comprises 14 residues, both ends counted. CDR1 is SGHKS and CDR2 is YYEKEE in the germline V gene (reference sequence). The CDR3 is CASSLGTIYNEQLL.

With regard to this clonotype: This could be a read error, since a much larger clone is one nucleotide away. The genes are TRBV28 and TRBJ1-4; maybe TRBD1 (5 bases). The CDR3 is made up of 14 amino acids. In germline, CDR1 is MDHEN, CDR2 SYDVKM. The CDR3 protein is CASEAAGPNEKLLF. In DNA, the CDR3 is TGTGCCAGCGAGGCCGCAGGGCCAAATGAAAAACTGCTTTTT.

Worth noting for this clonotype: One end of the junction does not line up with germline, which may come from a read error. The chain has TRBV20-1 and TRBJ1-1; 7 nucleotides line up with TRBD1. In germline, CDR1 is DFQATT, CDR2 SNEGSKA (reference sequence). The CDR3 is made up of 13 amino acids. CDR3 bases: TGCAGTGCCAGGGGGAGGTGGAGCACTGAAGCCTCCTTT. Protein sequence: CSARGRWSTEASF.

This clonotype came up many times. The rearrangement links TRBV27 to TRBJ2-7; tentative D call: TRBD2 (5 bases). The CDR3 has 13 amino acids. Germline loops: CDR1 MNHEY, CDR2 SMNVEV (reference sequence). Trimming cost V 3 bases and J 1 base, with 7 bases left between them. The CDR3 is CASSFPGSYEQYF. The CDR3, as DNA: TGTGCCAGCAGTTTCCCGGGGTCCTACGAGCAGTACTTC.

This clonotype was recorded a few times. This chain connects TRBV2 to TRBJ2-4; 10 bases agree with TRBD1. CDR3 length: 17 residues. Looked up from germline, CDR1 is SNHLY and CDR2 is FYNNEI. V dropped 7 bases and J dropped 1; count of bases not matched to a gene: 10. The CDR3 bases are TGTGCCAGCACCGGGACAGGGGAGGAGGGGGCCAAAAACATTCAGTACTTC. As protein: CASTGTGEEGAKNIQYF.

The chain couples TRBV20-1 to TRBJ2-1, with 13 positions matching TRBD2. Trimming at V came to 5 bases and at J to 2 bases, leaving 9 bases not matched to a gene. This CDR3 is built from 17 residues. Germline V gives CDR1 DFQATT, CDR2 SNEGSKA (reference sequence). The CDR3 coding sequence is TGCAGTGCTGTAGTACCCGGGACTAGCGGGACCTACAATGAGCAGTTCTTC. It yields the protein CSAVVPGTSGTYNEQFF.

This clonotype has a count of ten or more. The chain joins TRBV7-8 to TRBJ2-1, with 7 bases aligning to TRBD1. Per the germline V gene, CDR1 is SGHVS and CDR2 is FQNEAQ. J was trimmed by 5 bases and V by 1 base; bases with no gene match: 5. This CDR3 has 15 amino acids. As DNA, the CDR3 is TGTGCCAGCAGCTTAGATCGGGGACAGCACAATGAGCAGTTCTTC. It is translated as CASSLDRGQHNEQFF.

This clonotype was detected ten times or more. This sequence joins TRBV11-2 and TRBJ2-1; D is ambiguous. Germline CDR1 is SGHAT and CDR2 is FQNNGV. The CDR3 consists of 15 residues. V lost 1 base, J lost 2 bases, and 9 bases lay in between. CDR3 loop: CASSLVAGPYNEQFF. The CDR3 nucleotides read TGTGCCAGCAGCTTAGTTGCCGGTCCCTACAATGAGCAGTTCTTC.

As for this clonotype: A read error may explain this, as a much larger clone is one base away. J is TRBJ2-1 and V is TRBV3-1, with D tentatively TRBD1 (5 bases). The germline CDR1 and CDR2 sequences are LGHDT and YNNKEL (reference sequence). This CDR3 is 14 amino acids long. This CDR3 is CASSPDGWGNEQLF. CDR3 nucleotide sequence: TGTGCCAGCAGTCCGGACGGTTGGGGCAATGAGCAGCTCTTC.

The chain couples TRBV30 to TRBJ2-1; 10 bases fit TRBD2. CDR1 and CDR2 from the germline V gene are GTSNPN and SVGIG (reference sequence). The CDR3 contains 14 residues. After removal of 0 bases from V and 10 bases from J, the junction contained 6 bases not matched to a gene. CDR3 amino acids: CAWSVLAGGSEQFF. Written as DNA, the CDR3 is TGTGCCTGGAGTGTCTTAGCGGGAGGATCCGAGCAGTTCTTC. The full variable domain, its missing parts supplied by reference TRBV30 and TRBJ2-1, is SQTIHQWPATLVQPVGSPLSLECTVEGTSNPNLYWYRQAAGRGLQLLFYSVGIGQISSEVPQNLSASRPQDRQFILSSKKLLLSDSGFYLCAWSVLAGGSEQFFGPGTRLTVL.

Note on this clonotype: Because it lacks the conserved phenylalanine or tryptophan at the end, this CDR3 is likely a read error. The V and J genes are TRBV4-3 and TRBJ1-5; D remains ambiguous. CDR1 is LGHNA and CDR2 is YSLEER in the germline V gene. Trimming removed 0 bases from V and 8 bases from J, with 8 bases in between. This CDR3 has 13 residues. The CDR3 here is CASSQEEYKPQHV. The CDR3 DNA is TGCGCCAGCAGCCAAGAAGAGTATAAGCCCCAGCATGTT.

In its sample, this clonotype was seen many times. No conserved phenylalanine or tryptophan is present at the end of the CDR3, so a read error is the likely explanation. The limits of the CDR3 on the DNA are not certain, so only TCRdb's listed CDR3 is given. The chain couples TRBV24-1 to TRBJ1-4; the D call in the table, TRBD1, was not verified against the DNA. Inclusive of both ends, the CDR3 amounts to 12 amino acids. Germline V gene data show CDR1 as KGHDR and CDR2 as SFDVKD. The chain's CDR3 is CATSDFYRGRFS.

This clonotype was found once. Lacking the conserved final phenylalanine or tryptophan, this CDR3 likely reflects a read error. This rearrangement joins TRBV20-1 to TRBJ2-3, with unresolved D. Deletions cut 5 bases from V and 8 bases from J, with 11 bases between. Looked up from germline, CDR1 is DFQATT and CDR2 is SNEGSKA (reference sequence). The CDR3 covers 11 residues. The CDR3 region has the DNA TGCAGTGCTTTTTCGATGGTTACGCAGTATTAT. This codes for CSAFSMVTQYY.

The CDR3 DNA reads TGTGCCAGTAGTATCGCCCAGACTGGGGCCAACGTCCTGACTTTC. Its protein is CASSIAQTGANVLTF. J is TRBJ2-6 and V is TRBV19; no clear D gene. The germline CDR1 and CDR2 sequences are LNHDA and SQIVND (reference sequence). The CDR3 is 15 residues long. V lost 3 bases and J lost 2, with 8 bases in between.

The J gene is TRBJ2-3, the V gene TRBV11-2, with D possibly matching TRBD1 (5 bases). Germline-derived CDR1 and CDR2 are SGHAT and FQNNGV. Trimming took 1 base from V and 0 from J, leaving 8 bases between them. This CDR3 spans 15 amino acids. Written as DNA, the CDR3 is TGTGCCAGCAGCTTAGTGGCAGGGAGCACAGATACGCAGTATTTT. It specifies CASSLVAGSTDTQYF.

The chain joins TRBV5-1 to TRBJ2-2, with 8 bases aligning to TRBD1. Germline assignment: CDR1 SGHRS and CDR2 YFSETQ. CDR3 length: 16 residues. Losses at the gene ends were 0 bases for V and 3 bases for J; bases not matched to a gene: 4. The CDR3 region is CASSLGRGPDTGELFF. The CDR3 coding sequence is TGCGCCAGCAGCTTGGGCAGGGGGCCCGACACCGGGGAGCTGTTTTTT.

This clonotype was counted a single time. J is TRBJ1-1 and V is TRBV20-1; D is undetermined. Germline V gene data show CDR1 as DFQATT and CDR2 as SNEGSKA (reference sequence). Trimming cost V 3 bases and J 0 bases, with 8 bases left between them. This CDR3 has 13 residues. CDR3 in amino acids: CSARRRMNTEAFF. The CDR3 bases are TGCAGTGCTAGGAGACGGATGAACACTGAAGCTTTCTTT.